Listed here is a single TCR beta chain. Under the authors' procedure: It was from reference gene primer amplification that nucleated cell counts were estimated. The method was immunoSEQ multiplex PCR; TCRdb's version includes in-frame clones alone and lacks a portion of them. The V and J calls and the clone size are those of that table, but D and trimming were determined from the DNA. The table shows fewer than 250,000 clones, with 70% to 90% occurring only once. The data were taken from a study of blood T cell repertoires in COVID-19. Study-level information: Samples came from the United States, Italy and Spain, spanning acute and convalescent COVID-19. T cells, B-cell-depleted T cells, or PBMCs provided the cDNA or gDNA that served as material.

CDR3 size: 14 residues. V shed 2 bases, J shed 5 bases, and the junction held 4 bases outside the gene matches. Germline values: CDR1 SGHRS, CDR2 YFSETQ. The TCR comes from a man aged 60 to 75 with acute or convalescent COVID-19. The sequencing input was peripheral blood. The chain is built from TRBV5-1 and TRBJ1-5, with 7 positions matching TRBD1. The CDR3 region has the DNA TGCGCCAGCAGCTTCGGTACAGGGGATCAGCCCCAGCATTTT. Translation gives CASSFGTGDQPQHF.